What follows are 24 T cell receptor beta chains derived from one specimen sequenced in a study of blood T cell repertoires in COVID-19. This table comes from immunoSEQ multiplex PCR, and its TCRdb copy is limited to in-frame clones, with some not included. The sample lists under 250,000 clones, about nine tenths occurring once. What was sequenced was peripheral blood. The receptors come from a woman aged 55-75 years with acute or convalescent COVID-19.

This sequence joins TRBV4-1 and TRBJ2-7; TRBD1 is a possible D gene (6 bases). The length of the CDR3 is 14 residues. Trimming stripped 4 bases from V and 6 bases from J, with 16 bases between. Germline loops: CDR1 MGHRA, CDR2 YSYEKL. CDR3 coding DNA: TGCGCCAGCAGCCTCCCAGACAGGCGTGGCGAGCAGTACTTC. The encoded protein is CASSLPDRRGEQYF.

The chain combines TRBV27 with TRBJ2-1; 9 nucleotides line up with TRBD2. J gave up 6 bases and V 6 bases, and 9 bases lay outside the gene matches. Germline CDR1 and CDR2: MNHEY and SMNVEV (reference sequence). This CDR3 region has 15 residues. The CDR3 coding sequence is TGTGCCAGCAGCTCACGGGCGGGAGGGCCCAATGAGCAGTTCTTC. The encoded protein is CASSSRAGGPNEQFF.

In DNA form, the CDR3 reads TGTGCCAGTAGTATAGATCTCCGGACAGATACGCAGTATTTT. This encodes CASSIDLRTDTQYF. This chain uses TRBV19 with TRBJ2-3; D is unclear. V lost 0 bases to trimming and J lost 3 bases, with 7 bases between them. CDR3 length equals 14 residues. In germline, CDR1 is LNHDA, CDR2 SQIVND (reference sequence). The full variable domain, its missing parts supplied by reference TRBV19 and TRBJ2-3, is DGGITQSPKYLFRKEGQNVTLSCEQNLNHDAMYWYRQDPGQGLRLIYYSQIVNDFQKGDIAEGYSVSREKKESFPLTVTSAQKNPTAFYLCASSIDLRTDTQYFGPGTRLTVL.

The chain recombines TRBV23-1 with TRBJ2-2, with D possibly matching TRBD2 (5 bases). TRBV23-1 is an ORF; its function is uncertain. This CDR3 comprises 16 residues. Between the trimmed V and J ends, which lost 0 bases and 0 bases, there was a span of 8 bases. The CDR3 loop is CASSQSGVTNTGELFF. DNA for the CDR3: TGCGCCAGCAGTCAATCCGGGGTCACGAACACCGGGGAGCTGTTTTTT.

This clone was seen only once. The chain uses TRBV19 and TRBJ1-5; 7 nucleotides align to TRBD1. Germline CDR1 LNHDA, CDR2 SQIVND (reference sequence). Germline trimming cut 5 bases from V and 2 bases from J; bases unmatched to any gene: 6. The CDR3 length is 15 residues. The CDR3 reads CASSETGPGNQPQHF. CDR3 nucleotides: TGTGCCAGTAGTGAGACAGGGCCGGGCAATCAGCCCCAGCATTTT.

The chain has TRBV21-1 and TRBJ2-3; TRBD2 was called by the table and not checked on the DNA. TRBV21-1 is tagged as a pseudogene. This CDR3 contains 16 residues. The CDR3 nucleotides are TGTGCCAGCAGCAAGGGGACTAGCGGGGGATTAGATACGCAGTATTTT. This encodes CASSKGTSGGLDTQYF.

This clone showed up just once. This sequence joins TRBV7-9 and TRBJ2-3; 9 positions agree with TRBD1. V lost 7 bases and J lost 3; bases outside the gene matches: 5. CDR1 SEHNR and CDR2 FQNEAQ come from the germline V gene (reference sequence). The CDR3 sequence is 14 residues long. The CDR3: CASKNRGLTDTQYF. In DNA, the CDR3 is TGTGCCAGCAAGAACAGGGGGCTGACAGATACGCAGTATTTT. The full variable domain, its missing parts supplied by reference TRBV7-9 and TRBJ2-3, is DTGVSQNPRHKITKRGQNVTFRCDPISEHNRLYWYRQTLGQGPEFLTYFQNEAQLEKSRLLSDRFSAERPKGSFSTLEIQRTEQGDSAMYLCASKNRGLTDTQYFGPGTRLTVL.

The chain employs TRBV7-2 and TRBJ1-6; D may be TRBD1 (5 bases). The germline V gene encodes CDR1 SGHTA and CDR2 FQGNSA. The CDR3 loop spans 14 amino acids. V lost 5 bases, J lost 8 bases, and 13 bases lay in between. Here the CDR3 reads CASSLNPTDSPLHF. Here the CDR3 DNA reads TGTGCCAGCAGCCTCAACCCGACAGATTCACCCCTCCACTTT.

The chain couples TRBV5-1 to TRBJ1-3; possibly TRBD1 for D (6 bases). The CDR3 consists of 19 residues. Trimming pared 0 bases from V and 0 bases from J, leaving 19 bases between. Germline CDR1 SGHRS, CDR2 YFSETQ. CDR3 protein: CASSLDQGPGGGSGNTIYF. CDR3 in DNA: TGCGCCAGCAGCTTGGATCAGGGGCCCGGTGGCGGCTCTGGAAACACCATATATTTT.

A few counts support this clone. The genes are TRBV27 and TRBJ1-1, with 8 positions matching TRBD1. V trimming: 3 bases; J trimming: 5 bases; junction bases outside the gene matches: 11. The CDR3 spans 16 residues. Germline assignment: CDR1 MNHEY and CDR2 SMNVEV (reference sequence). The chain's CDR3 is CASSFKSGGSGTEAFF. The DNA for the CDR3 is TGTGCCAGCAGTTTTAAGTCAGGGGGCTCTGGAACTGAAGCTTTCTTT.

The DNA for the CDR3 is TGTGCTAGTGGTTCAGACAGGGAAGACACTGAAGCTTTCTTT. This codes for CASGSDREDTEAFF. J is TRBJ1-1 and V is TRBV12-5; 7 bases line up with TRBD1. CDR1 LGHNT and CDR2 FRNRAP come from the germline V gene. The CDR3 extends over 14 amino acids. The V gene end was trimmed by 4 bases and the J gene end by 3 bases; junction bases not matched to a gene: 5. Full variable domain (outside the CDR3, taken from reference TRBV12-5 and TRBJ1-1): DARVTQTPRHKVTEMGQEVTMRCQPILGHNTVFWYRQTMMQGLELLAYFRNRAPLDDSGMPKDRFSAEMPDATLATLKIQPSEPRDSAVYFCASGSDREDTEAFFGQGTRLTVV.

This chain links TRBV20-1 with TRBJ2-1; D unclear. Trimming removed 2 bases from V and 7 bases from J, with 6 bases in between. Germline loops: CDR1 DFQATT, CDR2 SNEGSKA (reference sequence). The CDR3 extends over 11 amino acids. This CDR3 is CSARQRNEQFF. In DNA, the CDR3 is TGCAGTGCTAGACAGAGGAATGAGCAGTTCTTC.

The chain uses TRBV7-7 and TRBJ2-3, with 12 nucleotides matching TRBD2. Germline-derived CDR1 and CDR2 are SSHAT and FNYEAQ (reference sequence). V dropped 5 bases and J dropped 0; count of bases not matched to a gene: 6. The CDR3 is 17 amino acids. The CDR3 region is CASSPTGTSGSTDTQYF. Here the CDR3 DNA reads TGTGCCAGCAGCCCCACCGGGACTAGCGGGAGCACAGATACGCAGTATTTT.

The rearrangement links TRBV5-1 to TRBJ1-1, with 9 nucleotides matching TRBD1. The CDR3 consists of 14 residues. Per the germline V gene, CDR1 is SGHRS and CDR2 is YFSETQ. Losses at the gene ends were 7 bases for V and 10 bases for J; bases not matched to a gene: 14. CDR3 sequence (DNA): TGCGCCAGCGGGGGACAGGGACCGGGTTCGGGAGCTTTCTTT. Residues: CASGGQGPGSGAFF.

The chain carries TRBV30 and TRBJ1-2; D gene uncertain. V shed 5 bases and J shed 1 base, with 14 bases lying between them. The CDR3 has 14 residues. Germline V CDR1 and CDR2: GTSNPN, SVGIG (reference sequence). The CDR3, as DNA: TGTGCCTGGGAAAGAGGGATCCTTAACTATGGCTACACCTTC. Translation: CAWERGILNYGYTF.

The rearrangement links TRBV12-3 or TRBV12-4 to TRBJ2-3, with D perhaps matching TRBD1 (6 bases). The CDR3 runs 12 residues. With 8 bases removed from V and 7 bases from J, the gap between germline ends came to 13 bases. The CDR3: CASRSQGNTQYF. The CDR3, as DNA: TGTGCCAGCCGATCACAGGGTAATACGCAGTATTTT.

The CDR3 is CASSQDPTEYYGYTF. The CDR3 DNA reads as TGCGCCAGCAGCCAAGATCCCACAGAATACTATGGCTACACCTTC. The genes are TRBV4-3 and TRBJ1-2, with no clear D. The germline gives CDR1 LGHNA, CDR2 YSLEER. The CDR3 sequence is 15 residues long. The V end was cut by 0 bases, the J end by 3 bases, with 11 bases between.

The chain employs TRBV19 and TRBJ2-1; weak D call: TRBD2 (5 bases). Trimming cost V 7 bases and J 3 bases, with 10 bases left between them. The CDR3 spans 13 residues. CDR1 is LNHDA, CDR2 SQIVND, per germline (reference sequence). The CDR3 nucleotides read TGTGCCAGTACCCGACGGGACTACAATGAGCAGTTCTTC. Translated, it gives CASTRRDYNEQFF. Using reference TRBV19 and TRBJ2-1 for the parts outside the CDR3, the full variable domain is DGGITQSPKYLFRKEGQNVTLSCEQNLNHDAMYWYRQDPGQGLRLIYYSQIVNDFQKGDIAEGYSVSREKKESFPLTVTSAQKNPTAFYLCASTRRDYNEQFFGPGTRLTVL.

The V call is TRBV7-3, the J call TRBJ2-3, with 10 bases aligning to TRBD2. The CDR3 has 15 amino acids. V was pared by 5 bases and J by 0 bases, with 2 bases of the junction left unmatched. Germline V gives CDR1 SGHTA, CDR2 FQGTGA. The CDR3 DNA reads TGTGCCAGCAGCAAGACTAGCGGGAGCACAGATACGCAGTATTTT. It is translated as CASSKTSGSTDTQYF.

The chain couples TRBV4-2 to TRBJ1-2, with unresolved D. CDR3 length equals 16 residues. Germline V gene sequence: CDR1 LGHNA, CDR2 YNFKEQ. Trimming took off 1 base at V and 2 bases at J, with 14 bases between the two ends. The CDR3 reads CASSQVGGQANYGYTF. The CDR3 DNA follows: TGTGCCAGCAGCCAAGTCGGAGGGCAGGCCAACTATGGCTACACCTTC.

Written as DNA, the CDR3 is TGTGCCAGCAGGGACAGGCGGACCTACGAGCAGTACTTC. This encodes CASRDRRTYEQYF. This sequence joins TRBV6-5 and TRBJ2-7; 7 bases line up with TRBD1. CDR1 and CDR2 from the germline V gene are MNHEY and SVGAGI. Unmatched junction bases numbered 4, after V lost 6 bases and J lost 2 bases. This CDR3 has 13 residues.

V usage is TRBV5-8 and J usage is TRBJ2-3; 13 bases agree with TRBD2. Germline trimming cut 5 bases from V and 4 bases from J; bases unmatched to any gene: 4. Germline-derived CDR1 and CDR2 are SGHTS and YDEGEE. This CDR3 is built from 15 residues. The CDR3 here is CASRFGLAGADTQYF. For the CDR3, the DNA is TGTGCCAGCAGATTTGGACTAGCGGGAGCAGATACGCAGTATTTT.

The rearrangement joins TRBV6-1 to TRBJ2-5; 7 bases align to TRBD2. Trimming cost V 3 bases and J 9 bases; bases outside gene matches: 10. This CDR3 comprises 14 residues. In germline, CDR1 is MNHNS, CDR2 SASEGT. CDR3 sequence reads: CASSEGGEAEAQYF. CDR3 coding DNA: TGTGCCAGCAGTGAGGGGGGGGAGGCTGAAGCCCAGTACTTC.

This chain uses TRBV30 with TRBJ2-1; TRBD2 agrees at 8 bases. CDR1 and CDR2 from the germline V gene are GTSNPN and SVGIG (reference sequence). With V trimmed by 6 bases and J by 0 bases, 4 bases remained unmatched. The CDR3 length is 14 residues. In nucleotides, the CDR3 is TGTGCCTGTACTAGCGGATACTCCTACAATGAGCAGTTCTTC. Translation gives CACTSGYSYNEQFF. Filled out from reference TRBV30 and TRBJ2-1, the complete variable domain reads SQTIHQWPATLVQPVGSPLSLECTVEGTSNPNLYWYRQAAGRGLQLLFYSVGIGQISSEVPQNLSASRPQDRQFILSSKKLLLSDSGFYLCACTSGYSYNEQFFGPGTRLTVL.